The 14 T cell receptor beta chains reported below all come from one sample, sequenced in a study of somatic mutations in cytotoxic T cells in rheumatoid arthritis. This table comes from immunoSEQ multiplex PCR, and its TCRdb copy is limited to in-frame clones, with some not included. The data contain about 6,700 clones, 70% of them seen just once; the ten biggest clones take up over 40%. The specimen sequenced was CD8+ T cells sorted from blood. The receptors derive from a man in his forties in good health.

J is TRBJ2-7 and V is TRBV4-1; TRBD2 matches at 16 bases. This CDR3 comprises 18 residues. V shed 4 bases and J 4 bases; nucleotides not matched to a gene: 10. Germline-derived CDR1 and CDR2 are MGHRA and YSYEKL. The CDR3 DNA is TGCGCCAGCAGCCTAGCCGGGACTAGCGGGAGGGCCTTATACGAGCAGTACTTC. Its translation is CASSLAGTSGRALYEQYF.

This clone was observed once. The gene calls are TRBV6-1 and TRBJ2-5; the D gene is possibly TRBD1 (7 bases). With 1 base removed from V and 1 base from J, the gap between germline ends came to 10 bases. This CDR3 has 15 residues. The germline V gene has CDR1 MNHNS and CDR2 SASEGT. CDR3 DNA: TGTGCCAGCAGTGAAGTCCAGGGGGGCCAAGAGACCCAGTACTTC. This encodes CASSEVQGGQETQYF.

This rearrangement joins TRBV29-1 to TRBJ1-4, with TRBD1 identical over 9 bases. The CDR3 has 16 residues. The germline gives CDR1 SQVTM, CDR2 ANQGSEA. V gave up 4 bases and J gave up 0 bases; unmatched junction bases: 6. The CDR3 nucleotides read TGCAGCGTTGCCGGCACAGGGGGCGCAACTAATGAAAAACTGTTTTTT. This encodes CSVAGTGGATNEKLFF.

The V and J genes are TRBV29-1 and TRBJ2-5, with 7 bases matching TRBD1. Germline V CDR1 and CDR2: SQVTM, ANQGSEA. The CDR3 spans 13 residues. J was trimmed by 2 bases and V by 3 bases; bases with no gene match: 3. The DNA for the CDR3 is TGCAGCGTTGATGGGACAGAACAAGAGACCCAGTACTTC. Encoded protein: CSVDGTEQETQYF.

This chain joins TRBV19 and TRBJ2-5, with a tentative D call TRBD2 (7 bases). Trimming cost V 3 bases and J 4 bases, with 15 bases left between them. The CDR3 spans 15 residues. Germline V gene data show CDR1 as LNHDA and CDR2 as SQIVND (reference sequence). The CDR3 sequence is CASSMGGGPRETQYF. The DNA of the CDR3 is TGTGCCAGTAGTATGGGGGGGGGCCCCCGAGAGACCCAGTACTTC.

The chain has TRBV4-1 and TRBJ2-7; perhaps D is TRBD1 or TRBD2 (7 bases each). Germline CDR1 is MGHRA and CDR2 is YSYEKL. CDR3 length: 15 residues. V gave up 0 bases and J gave up 7 bases, with 16 bases separating them. The CDR3, as DNA: TGCGCCAGCAGCCAAGAGGGAGGGGGCGGATTGGAGCAGTACTTC. Amino acids: CASSQEGGGGLEQYF.

The chain has TRBV28 and TRBJ2-1; 11 bases match TRBD1. The CDR3 totals 20 residues. Germline V gene lookup returns CDR1 MDHEN and CDR2 SYDVKM. V was clipped by 4 bases and J by 2 bases; unmatched bases: 16. CDR3: CASSSLITSPGQGAYNEQFF. CDR3 bases: TGTGCCAGCAGTTCACTAATAACATCACCGGGACAGGGGGCCTACAATGAGCAGTTCTTC.

The rearrangement joins TRBV4-1 to TRBJ1-4; D gene uncertain. The CDR3 has 12 amino acids. Trimming removed 4 bases from V and 8 bases from J, with 8 bases in between. Germline-derived CDR1 and CDR2 are MGHRA and YSYEKL. CDR3 nucleotide sequence: TGCGCCAGCAGCCCAAACGTCGAAAAACTGTTTTTT. The encoded protein is CASSPNVEKLFF.

The V and J genes are TRBV7-3 and TRBJ2-5; the match to TRBD1 covers 7 bases. Germline CDR1 is SGHTA and CDR2 is FQGTGA. V was clipped by 5 bases and J by 2 bases; unmatched bases: 8. CDR3 length: 15 residues. The CDR3 loop is CASSLIGTAQETQYF. Here the CDR3 DNA reads TGTGCCAGCAGCCTTATCGGGACAGCGCAAGAGACCCAGTACTTC.

The J gene is TRBJ1-2, the V gene TRBV30; D gene ambiguous. Looked up from germline, CDR1 is GTSNPN and CDR2 is SVGIG (reference sequence). The CDR3 length is 13 residues. V lost 0 bases, J lost 1 base, and 6 bases lay in between. The CDR3 loop reads CAWSVSVNYGYTF. CDR3 coding DNA: TGTGCCTGGAGTGTATCCGTTAACTATGGCTACACCTTC.

This clone was observed a handful of times. The gene calls are TRBV7-9 and TRBJ1-4, with 9 bases identical to TRBD1. Per the germline V gene, CDR1 is SEHNR and CDR2 is FQNEAQ (reference sequence). J lost 7 bases, V lost 5 bases, and 5 bases had no gene match. The CDR3 loop spans 14 amino acids. The CDR3 DNA reads as TGTGCCAGCAGCGCGGGACAGGGTGGTGAAAAACTGTTTTTT. Encoded protein: CASSAGQGGEKLFF.

This clone is medium-sized. The V call is TRBV18, the J call TRBJ2-5; maybe TRBD2 (5 bases). The CDR3 extends over 16 amino acids. The germline V gene encodes CDR1 KGHSH and CDR2 LQKENI. The germline V and J ends were trimmed by 4 bases and 0 bases, with 15 bases remaining between them. CDR3 DNA sequence: TGTGCCAGCTCACTACTAGGACTGACGTACCAAGAGACCCAGTACTTC. Protein product: CASSLLGLTYQETQYF.

The gene calls are TRBV28 and TRBJ2-1, with 12 bases aligning to TRBD2. The CDR3 consists of 16 residues. CDR1 is MDHEN, CDR2 SYDVKM, per germline. Unmatched junction bases numbered 6, after V lost 7 bases and J lost 2 bases. The CDR3 protein is CASIGLAGFAYNEQFF. The CDR3 DNA reads TGTGCCAGCATCGGACTAGCGGGATTTGCCTACAATGAGCAGTTCTTC. The entire variable domain, with the rest obtained from reference TRBV28 and TRBJ2-1, is as follows: DVKVTQSSRYLVKRTGEKVFLECVQDMDHENMFWYRQDPGLGLRLIYFSYDVKMKEKGDIPEGYSVSREKKERFSLILESASTNQTSMYLCASIGLAGFAYNEQFFGPGTRLTVL.

This clone has only a few counts. The chain recombines TRBV10-1 with TRBJ2-1; no reliable D call. Germline loops: CDR1 WNHNN, CDR2 SYGVQD (reference sequence). The CDR3 covers 13 residues. With 3 bases removed from V and 5 bases from J, the gap between germline ends came to 8 bases. This CDR3 is CASSDPGNNEQFF. The CDR3 DNA follows: TGCGCCAGCAGTGATCCCGGAAACAATGAGCAGTTCTTC.